These 14 T cell receptor beta chains share one sample of origin, sequenced in a study of shared T cell receptors in the human thymus (dated by TCRdb to 2020 to 2023). The library was made by the immunoSEQ multiplex PCR assay. TCRdb obtained this table from immuneACCESS and retained in-frame rearrangements with V and J assigned. These tables miss some clones; where compared with another copy, unresolved V genes account for less than half of the shortfall, and the remainder is unexplained. In this sample the table shows roughly 500,000 clones, approximately 78% of which occur a single time. The ten largest clones take up about 0.013% of the sample. This sample also belongs to another study, concerning human thymus T cells.

The sample consisted of thymocytes. Receptors were obtained from a boy under two years old with a congenital heart defect. Donor details come from another sample of the same person, matched by shared clones.

The rearrangement uses TRBV4-2 and TRBJ2-2, with 10 bases matching TRBD2. The V gene end was trimmed by 2 bases and the J gene end by 3 bases; junction bases not matched to a gene: 6. CDR1 LGHNA and CDR2 YNFKEQ come from the germline V gene. This CDR3 is built from 17 residues. CDR3: CASSQLGGLADTGELFF. The CDR3 DNA sequence: TGTGCCAGCAGCCAACTCGGTGGACTAGCGGACACCGGGGAGCTGTTTTTT.

The chain links TRBV5-4 to TRBJ1-2; weak D call: TRBD1 (5 bases). Germline assignment: CDR1 SGHNT and CDR2 YYREEE (reference sequence). The CDR3 consists of 15 residues. Trimming took 4 bases from V and 0 from J, leaving 13 bases between them. The CDR3 here is CASSPTGPANYGYTF. The CDR3 coding sequence is TGTGCCAGCAGCCCCACAGGCCCAGCTAACTATGGCTACACCTTC. Supplemented by reference TRBV5-4 and TRBJ1-2, the full variable domain reads ETGVTQSPTHLIKTRGQQVTLRCSSQSGHNTVSWYQQALGQGPQFIFQYYREEENGRGNFPPRFSGLQFPNYSSELNVNALELDDSALYLCASSPTGPANYGYTFGSGTRLTVV.

This clone appeared a few times. V usage is TRBV7-2 and J usage is TRBJ1-5; no definite D call. Germline values: CDR1 SGHTA, CDR2 FQGNSA. The CDR3 totals 18 residues. Trimming removed 5 bases at V and 2 bases at J, with 22 bases between. CDR3 in DNA: TGTGCCAGCAGCACTAGCGAGCCTTTTACGCGGGGCAATCAGCCCCAGCATTTT. This translates into CASSTSEPFTRGNQPQHF.

V gene TRBV6-1 combines with J gene TRBJ2-5; 8 bases match TRBD2. Germline lookup yields CDR1 MNHNS and CDR2 SASEGT. This CDR3 region has 14 residues. Trimming at V came to 7 bases and at J to 8 bases, leaving 12 bases not matched to a gene. CDR3 in DNA: TGTGCCAGCACTCCACTAGCGGACCGCGAAACCCAGTACTTC. Residues: CASTPLADRETQYF.

CDR3: CASKYTDTQYF. CDR3 coding DNA: TGTGCCAGCAAATACACAGATACGCAGTATTTT. The chain joins TRBV27 to TRBJ2-3; no reliable D call. V was clipped by 7 bases and J by 2 bases, with 4 bases between them. Germline V CDR1 and CDR2: MNHEY, SMNVEV (reference sequence). CDR3 length: 11 residues.

This sequence joins TRBV11-3 and TRBJ2-2; 8 bases align to TRBD2. This CDR3 region has 15 residues. In germline, CDR1 is SGHNT, CDR2 YENEEA. Germline trimming cut 0 bases from V and 7 bases from J; bases unmatched to any gene: 4. CDR3 coding DNA: TGTGCCAGCAGCTTAGACGGGAGGGCCAGCGGGGAGCTGTTTTTT. It yields the protein CASSLDGRASGELFF.

The V gene is TRBV13, the J gene TRBJ1-1; TRBD1 aligns across 9 bases. Germline V lookup: CDR1 PRHDT, CDR2 FYEKMQ (reference sequence). CDR3 length: 16 amino acids. Trimming at V came to 4 bases and at J to 4 bases, leaving 10 bases not matched to a gene. The CDR3: CASSCQPGQGATEAFF. CDR3 nucleotide sequence: TGTGCCAGCAGCTGCCAACCGGGACAGGGAGCCACTGAAGCTTTCTTT.

The chain uses TRBV12-5 and TRBJ2-7, with D tentatively TRBD2 (5 bases). Trimming pared 0 bases from V and 0 bases from J, leaving 12 bases between. The CDR3 loop spans 16 amino acids. From germline, CDR1 is LGHNT and CDR2 FRNRAP. CDR3 sequence (DNA): TGTGCTAGTGGTTTGGTAGCGGCCTTCAGCTCCTACGAGCAGTACTTC. Translated, it gives CASGLVAAFSSYEQYF.

DNA for the CDR3: TGTGCCAGCAGTCCTGACAGGCTTAGGTACGAGCAGTACTTC. This sequence encodes CASSPDRLRYEQYF. This chain connects TRBV6-6 to TRBJ2-7; possible D gene TRBD1, 6 bases. This CDR3 is built from 14 residues. Germline V lookup: CDR1 MNHNY, CDR2 SVGAGI (reference sequence). With 5 bases removed from V and 4 bases from J, the gap between germline ends came to 15 bases.

This clone was picked up one time. The rearrangement joins TRBV14 to TRBJ2-1; D perhaps matches TRBD2 (6 bases). This CDR3 spans 14 amino acids. With 4 bases removed from V and 6 bases from J, the gap between germline ends came to 13 bases. Germline V CDR1 and CDR2: SGHDN, FVKESK. This CDR3 is CASSLGPGGNEQFF. The CDR3 DNA follows: TGTGCCAGCAGCCTCGGGCCCGGGGGCAATGAGCAGTTCTTC.

The chain joins TRBV5-6 to TRBJ1-1, with D maybe TRBD1 (6 bases). V dropped 4 bases and J dropped 3 bases, with 13 bases sitting between them. This CDR3 is built from 14 residues. Germline V gene sequence: CDR1 SGHDT, CDR2 YYEEEE. The CDR3 DNA reads TGTGCCAGCAGCCCTACAGGGAGGGACACTGAAGCTTTCTTT. It translates to CASSPTGRDTEAFF.

In its sample, this clone was seen a few times. This chain links TRBV7-2 with TRBJ1-1; unclear D gene. This CDR3 spans 13 amino acids. Per germline, CDR1 SGHTA and CDR2 FQGNSA. V dropped 2 bases and J dropped 2 bases, with 6 bases sitting between them. CDR3 loop: CASSLRGNTEAFF. The CDR3 nucleotides are TGTGCCAGCAGCTTACGGGGTAACACTGAAGCTTTCTTT.

The chain carries TRBV6-1 and TRBJ1-3; 8 positions agree with TRBD1. The germline V gene has CDR1 MNHNS and CDR2 SASEGT. V gave up 6 bases and J gave up 2 bases; unmatched junction bases: 0. The CDR3 loop spans 13 amino acids. The CDR3 spells CASRDRAGNTIYF. Written as DNA, the CDR3 is TGTGCCAGCAGGGACAGGGCTGGAAACACCATATATTTT.

The V and J genes are TRBV29-1 and TRBJ2-7; D is possibly TRBD2 (5 bases). Deletions cut 7 bases from V and 2 bases from J, with 15 bases between. Germline values: CDR1 SQVTM, CDR2 ANQGSEA. The CDR3 has 13 amino acids. CDR3 loop: CSGGGRFTYEQYF. The CDR3 DNA reads TGCAGCGGTGGAGGCCGGTTTACCTACGAGCAGTACTTC.